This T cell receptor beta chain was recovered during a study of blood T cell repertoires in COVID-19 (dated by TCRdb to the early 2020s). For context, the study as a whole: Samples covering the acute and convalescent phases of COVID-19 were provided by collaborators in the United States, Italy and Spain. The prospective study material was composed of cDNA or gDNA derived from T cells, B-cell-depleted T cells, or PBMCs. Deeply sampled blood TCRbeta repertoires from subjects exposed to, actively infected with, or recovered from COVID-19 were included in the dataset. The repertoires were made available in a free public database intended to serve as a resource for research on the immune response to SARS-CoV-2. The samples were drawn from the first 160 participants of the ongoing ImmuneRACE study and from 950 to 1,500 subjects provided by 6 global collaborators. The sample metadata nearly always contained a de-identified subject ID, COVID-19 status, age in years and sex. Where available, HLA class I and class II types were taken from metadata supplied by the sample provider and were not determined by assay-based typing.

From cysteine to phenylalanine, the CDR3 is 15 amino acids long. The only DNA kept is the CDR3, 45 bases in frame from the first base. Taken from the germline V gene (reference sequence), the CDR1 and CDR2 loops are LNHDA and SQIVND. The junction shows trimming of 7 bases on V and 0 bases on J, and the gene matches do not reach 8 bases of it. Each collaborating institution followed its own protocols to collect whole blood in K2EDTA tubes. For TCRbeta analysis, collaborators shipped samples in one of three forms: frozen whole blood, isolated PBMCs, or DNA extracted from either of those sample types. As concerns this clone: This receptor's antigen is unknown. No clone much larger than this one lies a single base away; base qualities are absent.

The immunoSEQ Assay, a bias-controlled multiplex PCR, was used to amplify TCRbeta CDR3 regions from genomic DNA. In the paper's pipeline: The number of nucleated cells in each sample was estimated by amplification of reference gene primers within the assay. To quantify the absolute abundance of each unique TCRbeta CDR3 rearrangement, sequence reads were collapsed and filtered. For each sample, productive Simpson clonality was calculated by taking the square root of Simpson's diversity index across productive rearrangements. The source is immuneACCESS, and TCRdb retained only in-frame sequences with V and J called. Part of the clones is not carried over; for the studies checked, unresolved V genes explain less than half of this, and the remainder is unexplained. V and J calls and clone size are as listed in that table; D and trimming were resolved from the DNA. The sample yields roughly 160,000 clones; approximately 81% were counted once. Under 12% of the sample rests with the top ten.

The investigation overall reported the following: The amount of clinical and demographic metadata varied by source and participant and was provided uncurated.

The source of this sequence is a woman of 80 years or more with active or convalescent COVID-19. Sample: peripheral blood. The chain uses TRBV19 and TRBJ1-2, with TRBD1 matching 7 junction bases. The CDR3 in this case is CASKRPGGANYGYTF. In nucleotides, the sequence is TGTGCCAGTAAGCGCCCAGGGGGAGCTAACTATGGCTACACCTTC.